Listed below are T cell receptor beta chains from one sample, sequenced in a study of T cell responses to AZD1222 COVID-19 vaccine. Clones were sequenced by immunoSEQ multiplex PCR, and TCRdb holds only the in-frame ones, with some missing. The table shows some 55,000 clones, with roughly 90% occurring only once. Specimen: peripheral blood, collected on day 0 of AZD1222 vaccination. The source is an adult in good health. CDR3s include the opening cysteine and the closing phenylalanine or tryptophan. D genes are given only for firm matches.

d_gene | j_gene | v_gene | CDR3aa | CDR3nt
NA | TRBJ2-5 | TRBV5-5 | CASSFGGPGETQYF | TGTGCCAGCAGCTTCGGGGGGCCGGGTGAGACCCAGTACTTC
NA | TRBJ1-4 | TRBV15 | CATSRGGTNEKLFF | TGTGCCACCAGCAGAGGGGGAACTAATGAAAAACTGTTTTTT
NA | TRBJ2-3 | TRBV5-6 | CASSLRTDVGTDTQYF | TGTGCCAGCAGCTTGAGAACAGACGTGGGCACAGATACGCAGTATTTT
NA | TRBJ2-1 | TRBV5-1 | CASSHGTSSSYNEQFF | TGCGCCAGCAGCCATGGGACGTCCTCCTCCTACAATGAGCAGTTCTTC
TRBD1 | TRBJ1-6 | TRBV19 | CASSTTGTGLGSPLHF | TGTGCCAGTAGTACAACCGGGACAGGGCTAGGTTCACCCCTCCACTTT
NA | TRBJ1-5 | TRBV19 | CASRDSNNQPQHF | TGTGCCAGTAGGGACAGCAACAATCAGCCCCAGCATTTT
NA | TRBJ2-1 | TRBV16 | CASSRSGTYNEQFF | TGTGCCAGCAGCCGTAGTGGGACCTACAATGAGCAGTTCTTC
NA | TRBJ1-1 | TRBV19 | CASRLGHNAPEAFF | TGTGCCAGTAGGCTGGGACACAACGCTCCTGAAGCTTTCTTT
NA | TRBJ2-6 | TRBV19 | CASSQGINSGANVLTF | TGTGCCAGTAGCCAGGGGATAAACTCTGGGGCCAACGTCCTGACTTTC
TRBD1 | TRBJ1-2 | TRBV19 | CASANQGAGNGYTF | TGTGCCAGTGCGAACCAGGGGGCGGGAAATGGCTACACCTTC
NA | TRBJ2-7 | TRBV28 | CASSLGLGRSYEQYF | TGTGCCAGCAGTTTGGGGCTGGGGAGGTCCTACGAGCAGTACTTC
TRBD2 | TRBJ2-1 | TRBV11-2 | CASSLDGLAGAEQFF | TGTGCCAGCAGCCTAGACGGACTAGCGGGAGCTGAGCAGTTCTTC
NA | TRBJ1-6 | TRBV30 | CAWSSGANSPLHF | TGTGCCTGGAGTTCGGGAGCCAATTCACCCCTCCACTTT
NA | TRBJ1-3 | TRBV11-2 | CASSSSPSSGNTIYF | TGTGCCAGCAGCTCGTCTCCTTCCTCTGGAAACACCATATATTTT
NA | TRBJ2-2 | TRBV7-3 | CASSPVEGSVTGELFF | TGTGCCAGCAGCCCGGTTGAGGGGAGTGTCACCGGGGAGCTGTTTTTT
TRBD2 | TRBJ2-2 | TRBV7-7 | CASSLGLAGTNTGELFF | TGTGCCAGCAGCCTAGGACTAGCGGGGACGAACACCGGGGAGCTGTTTTTT
TRBD1 | TRBJ1-2 | TRBV6-5 | CASTTGTVRYTF | TGTGCCAGTACGACAGGGACCGTACGCTACACCTTC